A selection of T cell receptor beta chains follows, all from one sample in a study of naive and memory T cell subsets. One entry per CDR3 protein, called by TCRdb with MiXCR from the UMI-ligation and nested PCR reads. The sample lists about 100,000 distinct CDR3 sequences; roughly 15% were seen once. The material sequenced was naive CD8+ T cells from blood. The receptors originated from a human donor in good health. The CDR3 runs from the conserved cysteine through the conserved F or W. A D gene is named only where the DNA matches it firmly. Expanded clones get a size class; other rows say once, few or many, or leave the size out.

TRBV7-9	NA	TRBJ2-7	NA	CASIPPGTSSSYEQYF	TGTGCCAGCATCCCACCAGGGACTTCAAGCTCCTACGAGCAGTACTTC
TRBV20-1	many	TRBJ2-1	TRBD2	CSARLAGGPSNEQFF	TGCAGTGCTAGACTAGCGGGAGGGCCCAGTAATGAGCAGTTCTTC
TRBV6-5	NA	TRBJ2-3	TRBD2	CASSPRLAEYTDTQYF	TGTGCCAGCAGTCCACGACTAGCGGAGTACACAGATACGCAGTATTTT
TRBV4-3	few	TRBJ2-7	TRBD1	CASSQVQGAYEQYF	TGCGCCAGCAGCCAAGTGCAGGGGGCCTACGAGCAGTACTTC
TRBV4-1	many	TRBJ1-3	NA	CASRDSKTGNTIYF	TGCGCCAGCAGGGACAGCAAGACTGGAAACACCATATATTTT
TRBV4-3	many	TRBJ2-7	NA	CASSQAEDYEQYF	TGCGCCAGCAGCCAGGCTGAGGATTACGAGCAGTACTTC
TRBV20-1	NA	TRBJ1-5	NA	CSANDGVGQPQHF	TGCAGTGCAAACGATGGGGTCGGTCAGCCCCAGCATTTT
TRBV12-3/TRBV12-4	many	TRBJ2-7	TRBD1	CASSEGQGAVKEQYF	TGTGCCAGCAGCGAGGGACAGGGGGCAGTGAAGGAGCAGTACTTC
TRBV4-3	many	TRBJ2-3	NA	CASSQDSADTQYF	TGCGCCAGCAGCCAAGACTCAGCCGATACGCAGTATTTT
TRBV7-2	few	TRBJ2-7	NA	CASSLASGVEQYF	TGTGCCAGCAGCTTAGCTTCGGGAGTCGAGCAGTACTTC
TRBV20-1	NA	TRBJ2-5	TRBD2	CSASRTSGPQETQYF	TGCAGTGCTAGCCGGACTAGCGGTCCTCAAGAGACCCAGTACTTC
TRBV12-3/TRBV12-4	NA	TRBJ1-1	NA	CASGITVNTEAFF	TGTGCCAGCGGAATAACAGTGAACACTGAAGCTTTCTTT
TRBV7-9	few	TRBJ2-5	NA	CASSLEDPAETQYF	TGTGCCAGCAGCTTGGAGGATCCAGCAGAGACCCAGTACTTC
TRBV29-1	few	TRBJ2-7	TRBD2	CSVVGGDYEQYF	TGCAGCGTTGTTGGGGGGGACTACGAGCAGTACTTC
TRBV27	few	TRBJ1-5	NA	CASSLYYTVNQPQHF	TGTGCCAGCAGTTTATATTATACAGTTAATCAGCCCCAGCATTTT
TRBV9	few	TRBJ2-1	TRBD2	CASSVGLAGSSYNEQFF	TGTGCCAGCAGCGTAGGACTAGCGGGAAGCTCCTACAATGAGCAGTTCTTC
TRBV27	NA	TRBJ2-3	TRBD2	CASKALIGAGRSLTDTQYF	TGTGCCAGCAAAGCTCTGATCGGAGCGGGGAGATCATTAACAGATACGCAGTATTTT
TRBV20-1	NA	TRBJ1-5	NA	CSARATPDGEPQHF	TGCAGTGCTAGGGCCACACCGGACGGGGAGCCCCAGCATTTT
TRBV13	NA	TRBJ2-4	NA	CASSLATVAKNIQYF	TGTGCCAGCAGCCTCGCGACAGTAGCCAAAAACATTCAGTACTTC
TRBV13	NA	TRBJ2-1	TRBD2	CASSSLGLADNEQFF	TGTGCCAGCAGCTCCCTGGGACTAGCGGACAATGAGCAGTTCTTC
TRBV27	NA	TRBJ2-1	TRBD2	CASSVTSGGRVNEQFF	TGTGCCAGCAGCGTGACTAGCGGGGGCCGAGTAAATGAGCAGTTCTTC
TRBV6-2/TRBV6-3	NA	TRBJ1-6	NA	CASSSQHNSPLHF	TGTGCCAGCAGTTCCCAGCATAATTCACCCCTCCACTTT
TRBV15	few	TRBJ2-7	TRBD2	CATSRGLAGDYEQYF	TGTGCCACCAGCAGGGGACTAGCGGGGGACTACGAGCAGTACTTC
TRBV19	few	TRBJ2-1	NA	CASSMTENTYNEQFF	TGTGCCAGTAGTATGACAGAAAATACCTACAATGAGCAGTTCTTC
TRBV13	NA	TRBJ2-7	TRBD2	CASSFRTSGSYEQYF	TGTGCCAGCAGCTTTCGGACTAGCGGGTCCTACGAGCAGTACTTC
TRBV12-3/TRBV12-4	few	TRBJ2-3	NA	CASSWTGPTDTQYF	TGTGCCAGCAGTTGGACCGGCCCCACAGATACGCAGTATTTT
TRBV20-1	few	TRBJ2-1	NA	CSARVPAYNEQFF	TGCAGTGCTAGAGTACCAGCCTACAATGAGCAGTTCTTC
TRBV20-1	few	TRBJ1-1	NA	CSAPPGRGSHTEAFF	TGCAGTGCCCCCCCCGGCAGGGGCTCGCACACTGAAGCTTTCTTT
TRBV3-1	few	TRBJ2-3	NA	CASSQESTLLDTQYF	TGTGCCAGCAGCCAAGAAAGCACCCTACTGGATACGCAGTATTTT